The sequence of this TCR beta chain was determined in a study of PD-1 blockade in classical Hodgkin lymphoma. Study findings and constraints: Repertoire differences have undefined causes, possibly disease activity or prior therapy. Complete responders' baseline diversity resembled that of newly diagnosed patients.

About this clone itself: The antigen remains unidentified.

The sample's time point: cycle 4 day 1 (C4D1), after less than 7 weeks of nivolumab. Brentuximab vedotin exposure varied among the patients, all of whom had relapsed after autologous stem cell transplantation. Starting with thawed PBMCs, CD4+ T cells were purified by magnetic negative selection. The CDR3 has 13 amino acids. Deletions cut 7 bases from V and 0 bases from J, with 11 bases between. Germline values: CDR1 SQVTM, CDR2 ANQGSEA. Sequenced by immunoSEQ multiplex PCR; TCRdb stores in-frame clones only, minus some. Of 10,000 to 15,000 clones in the sample, 88% were seen once. Sequencing used CD4+ T cells from blood, obtained before the fourth cycle of nivolumab. J is TRBJ2-3 and V is TRBV29-1, with D perhaps TRBD1 (6 bases). The receptor comes from a human donor with classical Hodgkin lymphoma. The CDR3 here is CSGDITSTDTQYF. CDR3 nucleotide sequence: TGCAGCGGGGACATCACTAGCACAGATACGCAGTATTTT.